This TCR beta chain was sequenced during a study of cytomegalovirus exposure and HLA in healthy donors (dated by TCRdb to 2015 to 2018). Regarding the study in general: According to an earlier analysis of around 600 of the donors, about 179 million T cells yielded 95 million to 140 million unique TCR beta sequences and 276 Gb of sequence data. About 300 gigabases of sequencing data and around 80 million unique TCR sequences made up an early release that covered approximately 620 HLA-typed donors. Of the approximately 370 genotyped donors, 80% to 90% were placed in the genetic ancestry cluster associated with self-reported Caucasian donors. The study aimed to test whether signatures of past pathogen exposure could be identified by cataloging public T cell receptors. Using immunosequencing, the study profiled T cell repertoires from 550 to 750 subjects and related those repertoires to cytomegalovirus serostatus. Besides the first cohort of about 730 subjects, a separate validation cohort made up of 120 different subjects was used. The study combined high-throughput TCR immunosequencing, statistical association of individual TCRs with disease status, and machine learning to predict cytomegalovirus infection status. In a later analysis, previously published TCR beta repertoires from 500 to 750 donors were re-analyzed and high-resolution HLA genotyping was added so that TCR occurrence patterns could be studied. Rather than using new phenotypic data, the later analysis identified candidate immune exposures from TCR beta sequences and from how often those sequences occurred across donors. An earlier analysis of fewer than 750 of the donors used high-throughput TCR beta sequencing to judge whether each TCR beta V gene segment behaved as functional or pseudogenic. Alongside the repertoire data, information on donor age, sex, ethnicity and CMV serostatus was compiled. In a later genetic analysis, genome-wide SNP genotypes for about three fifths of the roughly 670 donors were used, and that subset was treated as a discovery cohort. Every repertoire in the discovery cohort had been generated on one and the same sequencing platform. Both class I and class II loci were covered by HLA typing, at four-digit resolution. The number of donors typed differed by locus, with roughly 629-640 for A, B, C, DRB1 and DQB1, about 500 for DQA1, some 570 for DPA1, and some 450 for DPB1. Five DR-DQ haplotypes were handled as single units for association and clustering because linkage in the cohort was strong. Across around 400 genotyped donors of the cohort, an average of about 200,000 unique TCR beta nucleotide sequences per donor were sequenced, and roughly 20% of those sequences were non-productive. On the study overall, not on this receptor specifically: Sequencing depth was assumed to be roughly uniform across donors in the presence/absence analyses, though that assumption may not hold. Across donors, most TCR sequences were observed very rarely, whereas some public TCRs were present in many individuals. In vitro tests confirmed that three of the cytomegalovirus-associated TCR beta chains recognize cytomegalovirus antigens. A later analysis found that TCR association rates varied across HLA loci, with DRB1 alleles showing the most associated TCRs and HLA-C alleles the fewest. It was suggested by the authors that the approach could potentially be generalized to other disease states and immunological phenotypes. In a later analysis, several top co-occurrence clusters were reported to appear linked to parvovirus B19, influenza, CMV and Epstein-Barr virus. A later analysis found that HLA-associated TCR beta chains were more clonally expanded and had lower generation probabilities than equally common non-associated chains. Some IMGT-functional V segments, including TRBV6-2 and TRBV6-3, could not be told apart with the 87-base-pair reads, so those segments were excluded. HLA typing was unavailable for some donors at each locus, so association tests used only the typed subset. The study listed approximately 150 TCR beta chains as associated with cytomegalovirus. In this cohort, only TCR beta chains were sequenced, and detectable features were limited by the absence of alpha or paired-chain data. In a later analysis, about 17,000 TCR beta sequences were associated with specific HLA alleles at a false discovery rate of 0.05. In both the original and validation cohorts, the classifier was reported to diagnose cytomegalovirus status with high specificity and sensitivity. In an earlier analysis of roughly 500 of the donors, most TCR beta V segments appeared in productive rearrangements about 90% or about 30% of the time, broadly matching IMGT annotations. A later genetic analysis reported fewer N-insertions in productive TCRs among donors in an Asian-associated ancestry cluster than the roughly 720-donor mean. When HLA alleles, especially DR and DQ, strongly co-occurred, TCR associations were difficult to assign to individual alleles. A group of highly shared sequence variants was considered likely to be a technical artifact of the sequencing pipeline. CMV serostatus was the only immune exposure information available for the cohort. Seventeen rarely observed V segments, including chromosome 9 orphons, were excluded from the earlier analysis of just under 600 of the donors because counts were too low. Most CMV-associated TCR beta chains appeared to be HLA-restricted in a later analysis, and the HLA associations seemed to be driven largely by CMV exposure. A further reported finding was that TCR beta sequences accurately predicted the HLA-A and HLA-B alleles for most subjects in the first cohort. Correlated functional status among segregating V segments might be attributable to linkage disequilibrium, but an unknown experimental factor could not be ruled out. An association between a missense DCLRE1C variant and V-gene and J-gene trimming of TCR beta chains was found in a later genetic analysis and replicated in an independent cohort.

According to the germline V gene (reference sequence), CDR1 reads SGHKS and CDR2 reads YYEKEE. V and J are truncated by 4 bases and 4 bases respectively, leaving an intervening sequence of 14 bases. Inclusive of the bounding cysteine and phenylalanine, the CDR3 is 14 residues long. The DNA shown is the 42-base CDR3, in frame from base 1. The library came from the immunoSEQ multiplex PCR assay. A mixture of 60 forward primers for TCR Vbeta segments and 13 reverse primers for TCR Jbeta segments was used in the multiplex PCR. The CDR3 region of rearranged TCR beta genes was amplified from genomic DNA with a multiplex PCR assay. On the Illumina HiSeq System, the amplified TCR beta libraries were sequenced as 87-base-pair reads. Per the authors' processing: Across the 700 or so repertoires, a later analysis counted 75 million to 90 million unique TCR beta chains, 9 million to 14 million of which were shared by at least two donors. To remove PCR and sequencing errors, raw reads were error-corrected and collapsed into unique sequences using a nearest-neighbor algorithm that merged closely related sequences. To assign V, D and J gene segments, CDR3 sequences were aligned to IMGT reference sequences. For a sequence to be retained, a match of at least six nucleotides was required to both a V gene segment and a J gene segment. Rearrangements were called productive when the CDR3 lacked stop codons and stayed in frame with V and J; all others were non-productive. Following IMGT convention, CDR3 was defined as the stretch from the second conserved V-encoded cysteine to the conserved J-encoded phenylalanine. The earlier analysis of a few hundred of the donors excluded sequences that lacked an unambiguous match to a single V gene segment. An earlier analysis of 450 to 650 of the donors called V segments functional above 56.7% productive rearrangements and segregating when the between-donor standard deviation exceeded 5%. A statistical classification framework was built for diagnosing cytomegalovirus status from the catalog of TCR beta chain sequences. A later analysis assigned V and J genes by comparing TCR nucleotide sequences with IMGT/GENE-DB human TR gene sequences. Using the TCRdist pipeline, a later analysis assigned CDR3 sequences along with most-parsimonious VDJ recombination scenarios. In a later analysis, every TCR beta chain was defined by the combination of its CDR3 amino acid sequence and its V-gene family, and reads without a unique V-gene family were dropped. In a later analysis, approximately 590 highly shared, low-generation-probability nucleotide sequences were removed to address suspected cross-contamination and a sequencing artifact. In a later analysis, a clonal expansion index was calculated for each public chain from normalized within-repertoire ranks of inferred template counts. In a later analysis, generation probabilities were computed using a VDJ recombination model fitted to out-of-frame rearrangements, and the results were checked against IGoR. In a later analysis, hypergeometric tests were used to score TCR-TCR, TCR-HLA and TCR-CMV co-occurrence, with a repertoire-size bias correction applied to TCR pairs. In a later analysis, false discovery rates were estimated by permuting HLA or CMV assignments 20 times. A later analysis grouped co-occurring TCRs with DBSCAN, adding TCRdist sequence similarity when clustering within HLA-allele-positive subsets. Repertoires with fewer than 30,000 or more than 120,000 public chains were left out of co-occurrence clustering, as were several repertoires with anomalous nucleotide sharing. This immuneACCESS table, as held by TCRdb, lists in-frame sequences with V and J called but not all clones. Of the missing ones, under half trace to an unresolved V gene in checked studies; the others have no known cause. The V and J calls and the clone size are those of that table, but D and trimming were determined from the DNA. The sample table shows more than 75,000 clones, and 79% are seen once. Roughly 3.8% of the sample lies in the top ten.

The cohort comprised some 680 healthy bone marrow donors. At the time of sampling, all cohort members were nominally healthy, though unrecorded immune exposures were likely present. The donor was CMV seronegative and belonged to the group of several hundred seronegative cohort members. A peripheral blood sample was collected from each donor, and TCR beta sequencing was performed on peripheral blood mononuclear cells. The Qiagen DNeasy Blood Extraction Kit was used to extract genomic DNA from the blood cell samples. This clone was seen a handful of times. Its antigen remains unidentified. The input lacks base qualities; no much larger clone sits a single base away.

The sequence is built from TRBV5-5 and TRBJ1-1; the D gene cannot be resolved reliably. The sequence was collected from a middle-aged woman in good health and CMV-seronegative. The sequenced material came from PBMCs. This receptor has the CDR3 CASSLHMGTTEAFF. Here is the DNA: TGTGCCAGCAGCCTCCATATGGGCACCACTGAAGCTTTCTTT.